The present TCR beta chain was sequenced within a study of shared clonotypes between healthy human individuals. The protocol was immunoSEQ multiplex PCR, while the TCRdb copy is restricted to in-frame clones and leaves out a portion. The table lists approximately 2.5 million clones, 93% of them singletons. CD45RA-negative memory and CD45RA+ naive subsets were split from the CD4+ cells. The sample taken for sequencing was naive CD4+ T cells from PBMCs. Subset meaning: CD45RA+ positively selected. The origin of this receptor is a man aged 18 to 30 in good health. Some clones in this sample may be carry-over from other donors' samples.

The CDR3 reads CASSRTTGNRAHEQFF. The CDR3 DNA reads TGTGCCAGCAGCCGGACTACAGGGAATCGGGCTCATGAGCAGTTCTTC. The chain combines TRBV28 with TRBJ2-1; D is possibly TRBD1 or TRBD2 (6 bases each). CDR3 length equals 16 residues. Germline CDR1 MDHEN, CDR2 SYDVKM. The ends were cut back, 6 bases at V and 8 bases at J, with 23 bases in the middle.